This T cell receptor beta chain originates from a study of blood T cell repertoires in COVID-19. In terms of age and location, participants ranged from roughly 18 to 90 years and lived in approximately 26 US areas. Sequencing used immunoSEQ multiplex PCR; TCRdb keeps in-frame clones, though not all of them. The data hold 50,000 to 65,000 clones, with more than 55% observed a single time. CDR3 size: 14 residues. V gave up 2 bases and J gave up 4 bases, with 12 bases separating them. Germline lookup yields CDR1 SGHTA and CDR2 FQGNSA. Source material: PBMCs or T cells enriched from blood (not recorded which). The genes are TRBV7-2 and TRBJ2-7, with D maybe TRBD1 (5 bases). This receptor was identified in a woman aged 55-70 years who had been exposed to COVID-19. The CDR3, as DNA: TGTGCCAGCAGCTTAAACCCAGGGCGGTACGAGCAGTACTTC. This translates into CASSLNPGRYEQYF. Looking up the rest from reference TRBV7-2 and TRBJ2-7 gives the full variable domain: GAGVSQSPSNKVTEKGKDVELRCDPISGHTALYWYRQSLGQGLEFLIYFQGNSAPDKSGLPSDRFSAERTGGSVSTLTIQRTQQEDSAVYLCASSLNPGRYEQYFGPGTRLTVT.